This T cell receptor (beta chain) was recovered during a study of blood T cell repertoires in COVID-19. Study as a whole: Researchers got acute and convalescent COVID-19 samples from the United States, Italy and Spain. From T cells, B-cell-depleted T cells, or PBMCs came the material, which was cDNA or gDNA.

In the authors' workflow: Estimates of nucleated cell counts were drawn from the amplification of reference gene primers. Sequencing used immunoSEQ multiplex PCR; TCRdb keeps in-frame clones, though not all of them. V, J and clone size are taken as reported in that table, and D and trimming were inferred from the DNA itself. The sample gives about 240,000 clones, roughly 80% of which show up once; roughly a tenth is in the top ten. The CDR3 sequence is 17 residues long. Looked up from germline, CDR1 is MDHEN and CDR2 is SYDVKM. The V gene end was trimmed by 4 bases and the J gene end by 2 bases; junction bases not matched to a gene: 13.

The gene calls are TRBV28 and TRBJ2-5; 7 bases map to TRBD2. The source of this sequence is an elderly woman with acute or convalescent COVID-19. Sequencing was done on a sample of peripheral blood. The CDR3 loop is CASSSPRKRGKQETQYF. The CDR3 DNA reads as TGTGCCAGCAGTTCCCCCCGGAAGCGGGGCAAGCAAGAGACCCAGTACTTC.